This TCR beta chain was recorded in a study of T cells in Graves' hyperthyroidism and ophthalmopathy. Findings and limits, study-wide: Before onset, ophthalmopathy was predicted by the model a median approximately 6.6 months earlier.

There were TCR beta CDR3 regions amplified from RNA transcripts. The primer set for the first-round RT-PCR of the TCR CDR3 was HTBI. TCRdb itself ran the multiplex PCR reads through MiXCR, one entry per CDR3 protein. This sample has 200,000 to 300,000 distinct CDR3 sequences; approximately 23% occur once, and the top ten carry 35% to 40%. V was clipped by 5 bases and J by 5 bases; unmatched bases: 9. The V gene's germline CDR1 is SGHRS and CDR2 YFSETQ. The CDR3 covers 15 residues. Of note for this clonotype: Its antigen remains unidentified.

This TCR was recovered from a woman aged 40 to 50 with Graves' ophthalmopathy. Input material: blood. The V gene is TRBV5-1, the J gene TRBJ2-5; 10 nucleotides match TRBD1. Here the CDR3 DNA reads TGCGCCAGCAGTCAAGGGACAGGGGCTCTTGAGACCCAGTACTTC. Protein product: CASSQGTGALETQYF.